This T cell receptor (beta chain) was documented in a study of blood T cell repertoires in COVID-19. Study details: PBMCs, B-cell-depleted T cells, or T cells provided the cDNA or gDNA that made up the material.

The CDR3 has 15 residues. Germline assignment: CDR1 SNHLY and CDR2 FYNNEI. Trimming left V 7 bases short and J 6 bases short, with 21 bases between. How the authors handled the data: Researchers report that nucleated cell counts were estimated from reference gene primer amplification. TCRdb keeps only in-frame clones here, not all; method: immunoSEQ multiplex PCR. Clone size and the V and J calls come from that table; the DNA yielded D and trimming. The sample records 200,000 or so clones, roughly four fifths being singletons. What was sequenced was peripheral blood. V is TRBV2 and J is TRBJ1-2, with D hard to call. The clonotype was recovered from a woman between 35 and 50 years old with acute or convalescent COVID-19. The CDR3 region is CASTPLRERKDGYTF. For the CDR3, the DNA is TGTGCCAGCACCCCTTTACGGGAGAGGAAGGATGGCTACACCTTC.